The clone carrying this T cell receptor beta chain showed up just a few times. This sample stems from a study of T cell changes during pregnancy in multiple sclerosis. This table comes from immunoSEQ multiplex PCR, and its TCRdb copy is limited to in-frame clones, with some not included. The repertoire holds 35,000 to 40,000 clones, around 90% seen once, with about 0.6% in the top ten. J gave up 3 bases and V 5 bases, and 7 bases lay outside the gene matches. CDR1 is LNHDA, CDR2 SQIVND, per germline (reference sequence). CDR3 size: 15 residues. This rearrangement joins TRBV19 to TRBJ1-5, with 7 bases fitting TRBD1. This receptor was identified in a female donor with multiple sclerosis, enrolled in a pregnancy study. The material was CD4+ T cells from peripheral blood mononuclear cells, obtained in the second trimester of pregnancy. The CDR3 DNA reads as TGTGCCAGTAGTGCAGGACAGGCGTTCAATCAGCCCCAGCATTTT. This codes for CASSAGQAFNQPQHF.